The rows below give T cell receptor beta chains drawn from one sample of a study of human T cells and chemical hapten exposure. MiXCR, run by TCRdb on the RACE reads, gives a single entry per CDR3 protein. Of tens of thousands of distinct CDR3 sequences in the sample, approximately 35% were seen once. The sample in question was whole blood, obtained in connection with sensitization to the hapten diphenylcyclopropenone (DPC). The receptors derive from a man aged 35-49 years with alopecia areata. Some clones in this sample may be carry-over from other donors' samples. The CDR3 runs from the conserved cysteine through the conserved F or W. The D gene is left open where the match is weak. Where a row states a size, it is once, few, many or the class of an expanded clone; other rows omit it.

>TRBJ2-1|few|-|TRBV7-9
CASSPGGYDDEQFF
TGTGCCAGCAGCCCTGGGGGTTACGATGATGAGCAGTTCTTC
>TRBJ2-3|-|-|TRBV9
CASSEQQGADTQYF
TGTGCCAGCAGCGAGCAGCAGGGTGCAGATACGCAGTATTTT
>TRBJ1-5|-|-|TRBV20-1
CSASPRGSQPQHF
TGCAGTGCTAGTCCCCGGGGGTCTCAGCCCCAGCATTTT
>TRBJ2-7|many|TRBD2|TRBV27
CASSLGSGRAPEQYF
TGTGCCAGCAGTTTAGGGAGCGGGAGGGCTCCCGAGCAGTACTTC
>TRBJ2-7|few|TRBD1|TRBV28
CASITTGGGYEQYF
TGTGCCAGCATAACGACAGGGGGAGGATACGAGCAGTACTTC
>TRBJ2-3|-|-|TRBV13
CASSDPYTDTQYF
TGTGCCAGCAGCGACCCTTATACAGATACGCAGTATTTT
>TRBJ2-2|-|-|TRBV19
CATRRDSDTGELFF
TGTGCCACCAGGAGGGACAGTGACACCGGGGAGCTGTTTTTT
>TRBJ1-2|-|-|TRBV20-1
CSPMAGSSYTF
TGCAGTCCCATGGCAGGGTCTAGCTACACCTTC
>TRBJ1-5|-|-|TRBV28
CASSLSWGFQPQHF
TGTGCCAGCAGTTTATCCTGGGGGTTTCAGCCCCAGCATTTT
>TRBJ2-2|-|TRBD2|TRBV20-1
CSASGGRGVGELFF
TGCAGTGCTAGTGGCGGGAGGGGAGTCGGGGAGCTGTTTTTT
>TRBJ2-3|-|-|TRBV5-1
CASSPGTEGVTQYF
TGCGCCAGCAGCCCCGGAACAGAGGGGGTTACGCAGTATTTT
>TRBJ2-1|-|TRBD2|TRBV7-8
CANTSRGSAYNEQFF
TGTGCCAACACTAGCCGCGGGAGCGCCTACAATGAGCAGTTCTTC
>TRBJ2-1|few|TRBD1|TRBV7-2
CASSLIGTAKLNEQFF
TGTGCCAGCAGCTTAATTGGGACAGCTAAGTTAAATGAGCAGTTCTTC
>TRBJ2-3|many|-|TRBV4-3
CASSQTTLNTQYF
TGCGCCAGCAGCCAGACCACCTTAAATACGCAGTATTTT
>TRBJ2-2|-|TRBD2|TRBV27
CASRGGLAAGELFF
TGTGCCAGCAGGGGGGGGTTGGCGGCCGGGGAGCTGTTTTTT
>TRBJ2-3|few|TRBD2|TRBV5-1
CASSSLGGGTDTQYF
TGCGCCAGCAGTTCGTTGGGGGGGGGCACAGATACGCAGTATTTT
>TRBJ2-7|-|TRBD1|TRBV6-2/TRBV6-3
CASSGGYRDRAYEQYF
TGTGCCAGCAGTGGGGGGTACCGGGACAGGGCCTACGAGCAGTACTTC
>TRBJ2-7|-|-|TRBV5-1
CASSLVSATGYSSSYEQYF
TGCGCCAGCAGCTTGGTTTCGGCGACAGGCTATAGCTCGTCCTACGAGCAGTACTTC
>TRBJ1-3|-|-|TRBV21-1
CARTGAHSGNTIYF
TGTGCCAGAACAGGGGCTCACTCTGGAAACACCATATATTTT
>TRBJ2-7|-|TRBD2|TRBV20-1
CSARDRTSYSGASYEQYF
TGCAGTGCTAGAGACAGGACTAGCTACTCCGGGGCCTCCTACGAGCAGTACTTC
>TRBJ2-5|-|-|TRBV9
CASSVSGLKETQYF
TGTGCCAGCAGCGTATCTGGTCTCAAAGAGACCCAGTACTTC
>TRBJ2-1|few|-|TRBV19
CASSAAGGFYNEQFF
TGTGCCAGTAGTGCCGCAGGGGGGTTTTACAATGAGCAGTTCTTC
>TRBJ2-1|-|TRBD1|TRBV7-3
CASSATGGAGNEQFF
TGTGCCAGCAGCGCTACAGGGGGCGCCGGGAATGAGCAGTTCTTC
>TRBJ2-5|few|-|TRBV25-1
CASSEFNQETQYF
TGTGCCAGCAGTGAATTCAATCAAGAGACCCAGTACTTC
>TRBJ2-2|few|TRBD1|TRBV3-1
CASSPAGGTGELFF
TGTGCCAGCAGCCCGGCAGGGGGCACCGGGGAGCTGTTTTTT
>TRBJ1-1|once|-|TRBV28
CASSLLTQGNTEAFF
TGTGCCAGCAGTTTATTGACCCAGGGGAACACTGAAGCTTTCTTT
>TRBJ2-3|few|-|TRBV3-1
CASSQDERATDTQYF
TGTGCCAGCAGCCAAGACGAGCGGGCCACAGATACGCAGTATTTT
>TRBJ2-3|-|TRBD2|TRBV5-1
CASSLVGAGGPPQYF
TGCGCCAGCAGCTTGGTAGGCGCGGGAGGGCCTCCGCAGTATTTT
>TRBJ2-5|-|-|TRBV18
CASSPAETQYF
TGTGCCAGCTCACCAGCTGAGACCCAGTACTTC
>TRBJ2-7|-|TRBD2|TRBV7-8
CASSHGLAGGYEQYF
TGTGCCAGCAGCCACGGGCTAGCGGGAGGTTACGAGCAGTACTTC
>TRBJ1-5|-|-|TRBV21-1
CASSSRGADGQGGNQPQHF
TGTGCCAGCAGCTCCCGGGGGGCCGACGGCCAGGGAGGCAATCAGCCCCAGCATTTT
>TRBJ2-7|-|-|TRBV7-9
CASSLEDYLEQYF
TGTGCCAGCAGCTTAGAAGACTACCTCGAGCAGTACTTC
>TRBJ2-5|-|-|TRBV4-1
CASTPGPQETQYF
TGCGCCAGCACACCAGGGCCCCAAGAGACCCAGTACTTC
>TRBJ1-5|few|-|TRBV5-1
CASSLVGGNQPQHF
TGCGCCAGCAGCTTGGTGGGGGGCAATCAGCCCCAGCATTTT
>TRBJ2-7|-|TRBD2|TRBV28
CASSSLAGGAYEQYF
TGTGCCAGCAGTTCCTTAGCGGGGGGCGCCTACGAGCAGTACTTC
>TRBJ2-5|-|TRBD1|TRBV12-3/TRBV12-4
CASSFSTGGETQYF
TGTGCCAGCAGTTTTAGTACAGGGGGAGAGACCCAGTACTTC
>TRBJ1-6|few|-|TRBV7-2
CASSWGGAGDNSPLHF
TGTGCCAGCTCCTGGGGGGGGGCTGGCGATAATTCACCCCTCCACTTT
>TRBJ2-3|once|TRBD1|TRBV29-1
CSARSDRVGDTQYF
TGCAGCGCCCGGTCAGACAGGGTCGGAGATACGCAGTATTTT
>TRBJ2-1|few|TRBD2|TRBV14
CASSQRLGSGRVNEQFF
TGTGCCAGCAGCCAACGGTTAGGAAGCGGGAGGGTCAATGAGCAGTTCTTC
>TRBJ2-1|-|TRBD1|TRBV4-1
CASSQDLAQGVYNEQFF
TGCGCCAGCAGCCAAGATCTAGCACAGGGGGTCTACAATGAGCAGTTCTTC
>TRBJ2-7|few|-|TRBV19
CASSAGAAEQYF
TGTGCCAGTAGTGCGGGGGCGGCCGAGCAGTACTTC